Listed here are 30 T cell receptor beta chains from one sample, sequenced in a study of type 1 and type 2 diabetes patients. The PCR template was genomic DNA. The TCR beta CDR3 region was amplified using 30 forward and 13 reverse primers. TCRdb itself ran the multiplex PCR reads through MiXCR, one entry per CDR3 protein. The table shows about 250,000 distinct CDR3 sequences, with roughly 50% occurring only once. Sequences were obtained from peripheral blood mononuclear cells (PBMCs). The receptors originated from a young man with type 2 diabetes.

The chain carries TRBV14 and TRBJ2-1, with 11 bases lining up with TRBD1. The CDR3 contains 19 residues. From germline, CDR1 is SGHDN and CDR2 FVKESK. V shed 5 bases, J shed 6 bases, and the junction held 18 bases outside the gene matches. The CDR3 reads CASSGGQGVLAGLANEQFF. CDR3 DNA: TGTGCCAGCAGCGGGGGACAGGGGGTGTTAGCGGGGCTGGCCAATGAGCAGTTCTTC.

V usage is TRBV19 and J usage is TRBJ2-2, with D tentatively TRBD1 or TRBD2 (5 bases each). The CDR3 is 13 amino acids. Germline CDR1 and CDR2: LNHDA and SQIVND (reference sequence). V lost 6 bases and J 5 bases, leaving 10 bases between the germline ends. The CDR3 sequence: CASSIEGTGELFF. The CDR3 region has the DNA TGTGCCAGTAGCATCGAGGGGACCGGGGAGCTGTTTTTT. The variable domain in full, completed from reference TRBV19 and TRBJ2-2, reads DGGITQSPKYLFRKEGQNVTLSCEQNLNHDAMYWYRQDPGQGLRLIYYSQIVNDFQKGDIAEGYSVSREKKESFPLTVTSAQKNPTAFYLCASSIEGTGELFFGEGSRLTVL.

The chain employs TRBV7-8 and TRBJ2-5, with unresolved D. Trimming pared 1 base from V and 2 bases from J, leaving 8 bases between. The length of the CDR3 is 14 residues. Looked up from germline, CDR1 is SGHVS and CDR2 is FQNEAQ. The chain's CDR3 is CASSLGTLQETQYF. CDR3 coding DNA: TGTGCCAGCAGCTTAGGGACCCTGCAAGAGACCCAGTACTTC.

The genes are TRBV10-2 and TRBJ2-5, with D possibly matching TRBD2 (6 bases). The CDR3 is 15 amino acids. CDR1 WSHSY and CDR2 SAAADI come from the germline V gene. Trimming pared 6 bases from V and 2 bases from J, leaving 16 bases between. The CDR3 here is CASRGPSVYQETQYF. The CDR3 region has the DNA TGCGCCAGCAGGGGCCCTAGCGTGTATCAAGAGACCCAGTACTTC.

A remark on this clonotype: At one of its ends the junction is not consistent with the germline gene, which may arise from a read error. The V and J genes are TRBV10-1 and TRBJ2-1; possible D gene TRBD1, 6 bases. There are 17 residues in the CDR3. Germline V CDR1 and CDR2: WNHNN, SYGVQD (reference sequence). The CDR3 region is CASSLRQPVRGYNEQFF. The CDR3 coding sequence is TGTGCCAGCAGCTTAAGGCAGCCGGTAAGGGGGTACAATGAGCAGTTCTTC.

In this sample, this clonotype turned up a few times. The rearrangement uses TRBV12-3 or TRBV12-4 and TRBJ2-1; no firm D call. The CDR3 extends over 12 amino acids. Trimming took 3 bases from V and 7 from J, leaving 7 bases between them. The CDR3 is CASSFVGNEQFF. The CDR3 nucleotides read TGTGCCAGCAGTTTTGTGGGGAATGAGCAGTTCTTC.

In the case of this clonotype: Relative to the germline gene, one junction end is altered; a read error may explain this. CDR3 residues: CAGRRGGSGANVLTF. CDR3 nucleotide sequence: TGTGCCGGACGTCGGGGGGGCTCTGGGGCTAACGTCCTGACTTTC. This rearrangement joins TRBV6-1 to TRBJ2-6; 8 bases are shared with TRBD2. This CDR3 is 15 amino acids long. Germline CDR1 and CDR2: MNHNS and SASEGT.

On this clonotype: This CDR3 is missing its conserved last phenylalanine or tryptophan, likely due to a read error. The DNA of the CDR3 is TGTGCCAGCAGCTTAGAGGGACAAGGGGCGCAGAATGAGCAGTTCATC. The encoded protein is CASSLEGQGAQNEQFI. The chain employs TRBV7-8 and TRBJ2-1; a possible D gene is TRBD1 (6 bases). Germline V lookup: CDR1 SGHVS, CDR2 FQNEAQ. There are 16 residues in the CDR3. The V gene lost 1 base and the J gene lost 7 bases, with 17 bases spanning the gap.

The chain carries TRBV6-5 and TRBJ1-1; D gene uncertain. The CDR3 extends over 14 amino acids. CDR1 is MNHEY and CDR2 is SVGAGI in the germline V gene. The V gene lost 6 bases and the J gene lost 2 bases, with 13 bases spanning the gap. The chain's CDR3 is CASSLKPANTEAFF. CDR3 bases: TGTGCCAGCAGCCTAAAACCGGCCAACACTGAAGCTTTCTTT.

For the CDR3, the DNA is TGTGCCGCAACTATGGACAGGGCCAACACTGAAGCTTTCTTT. This encodes CAATMDRANTEAFF. The V and J genes are TRBV2 and TRBJ1-1, with 8 positions matching TRBD1. Germline trimming cut 11 bases from V and 2 bases from J; bases unmatched to any gene: 10. The CDR3 consists of 14 residues. CDR1 is SNHLY and CDR2 is FYNNEI in the germline V gene.

This clonotype occurred a few times. The chain recombines TRBV6-2 or TRBV6-3 with TRBJ2-5; perhaps TRBD2 as D (6 bases). This CDR3 is 13 amino acids long. The germline gives CDR1 MNHEY, CDR2 SVGEGT. Trimming removed 8 bases at V and 2 bases at J, with 12 bases between. The CDR3 protein is CASLTSGQETQYF. CDR3 nucleotides: TGTGCCAGCCTGACCAGCGGGCAAGAGACCCAGTACTTC.

This clonotype has a handful of counts. The chain uses TRBV19 and TRBJ2-7, with 9 bases identical to TRBD1. In germline, CDR1 is LNHDA, CDR2 SQIVND (reference sequence). J was trimmed by 8 bases and V by 11 bases; bases with no gene match: 4. The CDR3 has 10 residues. DNA of the CDR3: TGTGCCTCCGGGACAGGGCAGCAGTACTTC. It yields the protein CASGTGQQYF.

The chain combines TRBV28 with TRBJ2-5; a weak D match, TRBD2 (6 bases). Germline lookup yields CDR1 MDHEN and CDR2 SYDVKM. V was cut by 2 bases and J by 4 bases, with 11 bases left in between. The CDR3 loop spans 14 amino acids. CDR3 DNA sequence: TGTGCCAGCAGTTTAGAGGCGGGGACAGAGACCCAGTACTTC. Encoded protein: CASSLEAGTETQYF.

In this sample, this clonotype turned up many times. The chain links TRBV6-5 to TRBJ2-5, with no clear D. Germline loops: CDR1 MNHEY, CDR2 SVGAGI. V was cut by 2 bases and J by 3 bases, with 4 bases left in between. The CDR3 sequence is 12 residues long. The CDR3 region is CASSYREETQYF. In DNA, the CDR3 is TGTGCCAGCAGTTACAGGGAAGAGACCCAGTACTTC.

V is TRBV18 and J is TRBJ1-2, with D perhaps TRBD1 (6 bases). Germline V gene sequence: CDR1 KGHSH, CDR2 LQKENI. Trimming removed 6 bases at V and 6 bases at J, with 20 bases between. This CDR3 is built from 15 residues. The CDR3: CASSEPRGGADGYTF. Here the CDR3 DNA reads TGTGCCAGCTCGGAGCCCAGAGGGGGGGCAGATGGCTACACCTTC. The variable domain in full, completed from reference TRBV18 and TRBJ1-2, reads NAGVMQNPRHLVRRRGQEARLRCSPMKGHSHVYWYRQLPEEGLKFMVYLQKENIIDESGMPKERFSAEFPKEGPSILRIQQVVRGDSAAYFCASSEPRGGADGYTFGSGTRLTVV.

V and J are TRBV7-3 and TRBJ2-2; the D is unclear. CDR1 is SGHTA, CDR2 FQGTGA, per germline. The CDR3 is 13 amino acids. The V and J ends lost 5 bases and 5 bases respectively, with 9 bases between them. CDR3 sequence (DNA): TGTGCCAGCAGCGTCGTCAAAACCGGGGAGCTGTTTTTT. It specifies CASSVVKTGELFF.

This chain links TRBV7-3 with TRBJ2-3; D not resolved. V lost 3 bases to trimming and J lost 0 bases, with 13 bases between them. Germline CDR1 reads SGHTA; CDR2 reads FQGTGA. The CDR3 runs to 16 residues. CDR3 nucleotides: TGTGCCAGCAGCTTGGGTTCCACTTCTAGCACAGATACGCAGTATTTT. Residues: CASSLGSTSSTDTQYF.

This clonotype was detected only a few times. The gene calls are TRBV5-1 and TRBJ2-2, with D possibly called TRBD1 or TRBD2 (5 bases each). Germline assignment: CDR1 SGHRS and CDR2 YFSETQ. V shed 5 bases and J shed 1 base, with 12 bases lying between them. The CDR3 totals 15 residues. The CDR3 coding sequence is TGCGCCAGCAGGGGGGACGGAATGAACACCGGGGAGCTGTTTTTT. Translated, it gives CASRGDGMNTGELFF.

The chain couples TRBV15 to TRBJ2-1; 10 bases are a match to TRBD2. The V segment lost 1 base and the J segment 5 bases; nucleotides outside the gene matches: 5. Per germline, CDR1 LNHNV and CDR2 YYDKDF (reference sequence). This CDR3 contains 16 residues. CDR3 residues: CATSRAGGLAHNEQFF. CDR3 coding DNA: TGTGCCACCAGCAGAGCGGGGGGACTAGCGCACAATGAGCAGTTCTTC.

The chain combines TRBV29-1 with TRBJ2-1; TRBD1 or TRBD2 may be the D gene (7 bases each). The CDR3 has 16 residues. Germline-derived CDR1 and CDR2 are SQVTM and ANQGSEA. CDR3 bases: TGCGGCGCCCAGGGAGGGCAGGGGGATTCCTACAATGAGCAGTTCTTC. Translated, it gives CGAQGGQGDSYNEQFF.

This clonotype has more than one count but fewer than ten. CDR3 sequence: CASSLLGLSGVNGYTF. As DNA, the CDR3 is TGTGCCAGCAGCTTATTAGGATTGTCAGGGGTTAATGGCTACACCTTC. The V and J genes are TRBV7-2 and TRBJ1-2; TRBD1 might be the D (6 bases). The CDR3 extends over 16 amino acids. The ends were cut back, 2 bases at V and 6 bases at J, with 19 bases in the middle. In germline, CDR1 is SGHTA, CDR2 FQGNSA.

The chain has TRBV7-4 and TRBJ1-1; D call uncertain. CDR3 size: 14 residues. Germline CDR1 reads SGHVT; CDR2 reads SQSDAQ. V was clipped by 0 bases and J by 5 bases, with 10 bases between them. The CDR3 DNA is TGTGCCAGCAGCTTAGCGTCGTCCGGGACTGAAGCTTTCTTT. Protein product: CASSLASSGTEAFF.

The chain combines TRBV11-2 with TRBJ2-1; D may correspond to TRBD1 or TRBD2 (6 bases each). The CDR3 has 13 residues. The germline gives CDR1 SGHAT, CDR2 FQNNGV. V was shortened by 2 bases and J by 8 bases, with 10 bases between the two germline ends. CDR3 residues: CASSLPGGHEQFF. In DNA form, the CDR3 reads TGTGCCAGCAGCTTACCCGGGGGCCATGAGCAGTTCTTC.

The V call is TRBV29-1, the J call TRBJ2-1; TRBD2 aligns across 7 bases. CDR3 length equals 12 residues. V lost 4 bases and J lost 10; bases outside the gene matches: 7. Per germline, CDR1 SQVTM and CDR2 ANQGSEA. This CDR3 is CSVALTSKEQFF. As DNA, the CDR3 is TGCAGCGTTGCGTTGACTAGCAAAGAGCAGTTCTTC.

The rearrangement links TRBV4-1 to TRBJ2-3, with D hard to call. Between the trimmed V and J ends, which lost 1 base and 4 bases, there was a span of 6 bases. The CDR3 spans 13 residues. In germline, CDR1 is MGHRA, CDR2 YSYEKL. CDR3 nucleotides: TGCGCCAGCAGCCAAGGGTCCGCAGATACGCAGTATTTT. As protein: CASSQGSADTQYF.

The rearrangement uses TRBV2 and TRBJ2-7; TRBD2 agrees at 8 bases. This CDR3 comprises 17 residues. The germline CDR1 and CDR2 sequences are SNHLY and FYNNEI. After removal of 2 bases from V and 2 bases from J, the junction contained 11 bases not matched to a gene. The CDR3 loop is CASSESLAGLLPYEQYF. In DNA form, the CDR3 reads TGTGCCAGCAGTGAAAGTCTAGCGGGCCTATTGCCCTACGAGCAGTACTTC.

Worth noting for this clonotype: The CDR3 does not close with the conserved phenylalanine or tryptophan, likely indicating a read error. No DNA is shown, since the ends of the CDR3 on it are uncertain; the CDR3 is the one TCRdb lists. The rearrangement joins TRBV25-1 to TRBJ1-1; TRBD1 was called by the table and not checked on the DNA. Germline V lookup: CDR1 MGHDK, CDR2 SYGVNS. The CDR3 is 13 amino acids in total, end residues counted. CDR3 in amino acids: CASTRTGFTEAFS.

V is TRBV6-5 and J is TRBJ2-3; D tentatively reads TRBD1 or TRBD2 (6 bases each). Germline V gives CDR1 MNHEY, CDR2 SVGAGI. V gave up 5 bases and J gave up 5 bases, with 11 bases separating them. There are 13 residues in the CDR3. CDR3 in DNA: TGTGCCAGCAGTGAGGGGGGAGGAGATACGCAGTATTTT. Its protein product is CASSEGGGDTQYF.

The chain links TRBV12-3 or TRBV12-4 to TRBJ1-1; D not resolved. The CDR3 totals 11 residues. V was trimmed by 5 bases and J by 8 bases, leaving 9 bases between them. The CDR3 DNA reads TGTGCCAGCAGTGAAAACCCCGAAGCTTTCTTT. Translating gives CASSENPEAFF.

The genes are TRBV9 and TRBJ2-3, with TRBD2 identical over 11 bases. CDR3 length: 16 amino acids. V was clipped by 3 bases and J by 1 base; unmatched bases: 4. CDR1 and CDR2 (germline): SGDLS, YYNGEE. In DNA, the CDR3 is TGTGCCAGCAGCGACGGACTAGCGGGCGGCACAGATACGCAGTATTTT. It yields the protein CASSDGLAGGTDTQYF.